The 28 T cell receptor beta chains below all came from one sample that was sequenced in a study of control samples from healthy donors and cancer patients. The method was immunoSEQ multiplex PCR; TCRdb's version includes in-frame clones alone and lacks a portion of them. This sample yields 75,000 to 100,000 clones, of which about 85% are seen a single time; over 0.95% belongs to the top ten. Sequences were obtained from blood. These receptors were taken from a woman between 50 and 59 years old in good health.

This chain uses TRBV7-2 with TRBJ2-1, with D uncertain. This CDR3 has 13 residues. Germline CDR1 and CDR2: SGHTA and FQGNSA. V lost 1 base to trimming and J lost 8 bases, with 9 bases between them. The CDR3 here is CASSLVLGDEQFF. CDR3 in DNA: TGTGCCAGCAGCTTAGTACTCGGCGATGAGCAGTTCTTC.

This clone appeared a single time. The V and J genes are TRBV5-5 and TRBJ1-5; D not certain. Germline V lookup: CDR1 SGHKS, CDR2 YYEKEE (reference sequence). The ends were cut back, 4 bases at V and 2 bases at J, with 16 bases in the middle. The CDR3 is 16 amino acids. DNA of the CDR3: TGTGCCAGCAGCCCGGAGTTGGGTAGGGGCAATCAGCCCCAGCATTTT. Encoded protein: CASSPELGRGNQPQHF.

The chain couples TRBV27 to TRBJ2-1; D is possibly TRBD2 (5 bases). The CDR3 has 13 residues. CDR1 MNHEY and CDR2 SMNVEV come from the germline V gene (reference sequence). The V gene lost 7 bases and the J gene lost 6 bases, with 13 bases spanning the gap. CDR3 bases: TGTGCCAGCAAGCTCGGGGTTGGCAATGAGCAGTTCTTC. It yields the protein CASKLGVGNEQFF.

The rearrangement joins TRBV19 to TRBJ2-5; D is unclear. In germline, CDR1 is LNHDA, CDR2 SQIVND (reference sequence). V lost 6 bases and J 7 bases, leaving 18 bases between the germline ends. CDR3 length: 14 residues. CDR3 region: CASSKQSSSVTQYF. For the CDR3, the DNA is TGTGCCAGTAGCAAACAGAGCTCTTCCGTGACCCAGTACTTC.

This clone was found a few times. The CDR3 DNA reads TGTGCCAGCAGATACCAGGGAAGGGGGGATGGCTACACCTTC. Translated, it gives CASRYQGRGDGYTF. This rearrangement joins TRBV6-5 to TRBJ1-2; D might be TRBD1 (6 bases). The germline CDR1 and CDR2 sequences are MNHEY and SVGAGI. Trimming took 6 bases from V and 6 from J, leaving 17 bases between them. The length of the CDR3 is 14 residues.

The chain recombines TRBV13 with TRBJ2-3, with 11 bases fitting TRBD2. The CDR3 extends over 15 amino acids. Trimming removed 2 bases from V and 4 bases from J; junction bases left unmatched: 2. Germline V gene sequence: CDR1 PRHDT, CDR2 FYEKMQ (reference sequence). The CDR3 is CASSLMGLAADTQYF. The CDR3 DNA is TGTGCCAGCAGCTTAATGGGACTAGCGGCAGATACGCAGTATTTT.

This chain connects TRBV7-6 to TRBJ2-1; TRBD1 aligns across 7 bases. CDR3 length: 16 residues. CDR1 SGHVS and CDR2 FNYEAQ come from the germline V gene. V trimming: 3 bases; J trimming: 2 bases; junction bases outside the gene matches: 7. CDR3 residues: CASSFRFQGAYNEQFF. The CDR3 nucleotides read TGTGCCAGCAGCTTTCGATTCCAGGGGGCCTACAATGAGCAGTTCTTC. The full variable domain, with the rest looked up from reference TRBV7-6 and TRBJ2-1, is GAGVSQSPRYKVTKRGQDVALRCDPISGHVSLYWYRQALGQGPEFLTYFNYEAQQDKSGLPNDRFSAERPEGSISTLTIQRTEQRDSAMYRCASSFRFQGAYNEQFFGPGTRLTVL.

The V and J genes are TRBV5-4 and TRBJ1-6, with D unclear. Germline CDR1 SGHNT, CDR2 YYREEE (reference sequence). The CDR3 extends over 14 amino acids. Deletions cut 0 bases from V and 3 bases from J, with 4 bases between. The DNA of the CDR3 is TGTGCCAGCAGCTTGGGAAGCTATAATTCACCCCTCCACTTT. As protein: CASSLGSYNSPLHF.

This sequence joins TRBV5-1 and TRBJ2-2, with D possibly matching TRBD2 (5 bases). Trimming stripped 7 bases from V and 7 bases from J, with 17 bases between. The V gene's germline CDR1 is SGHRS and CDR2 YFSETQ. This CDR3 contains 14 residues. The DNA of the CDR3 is TGCGCCAGCGGGCCCGCTCAGGCGGGCGGGGAGCTGTTTTTT. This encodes CASGPAQAGGELFF.

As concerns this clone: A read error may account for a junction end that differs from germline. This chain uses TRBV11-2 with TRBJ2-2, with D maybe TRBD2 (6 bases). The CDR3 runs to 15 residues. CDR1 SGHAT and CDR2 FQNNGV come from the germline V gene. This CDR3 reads CASSYTRGNAGELFF. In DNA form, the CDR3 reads TGTGCCAGCAGTTACACCCGGGGGAACGCCGGGGAGCTGTTTTTT. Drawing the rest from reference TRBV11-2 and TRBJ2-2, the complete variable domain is EAGVAQSPRYKIIEKRQSVAFWCNPISGHATLYWYQQILGQGPKLLIQFQNNGVVDDSQLPKDRFSAERLKGVDSTLKIQPAKLEDSAVYLCASSYTRGNAGELFFGEGSRLTVL.

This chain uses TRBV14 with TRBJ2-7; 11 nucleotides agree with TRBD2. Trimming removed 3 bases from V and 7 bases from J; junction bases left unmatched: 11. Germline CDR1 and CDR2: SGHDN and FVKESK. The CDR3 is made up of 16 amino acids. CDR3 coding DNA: TGTGCCAGCAGCCAGCTTAGCGGGAGGGCCTCGGGAGAGCAGTACTTC. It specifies CASSQLSGRASGEQYF.

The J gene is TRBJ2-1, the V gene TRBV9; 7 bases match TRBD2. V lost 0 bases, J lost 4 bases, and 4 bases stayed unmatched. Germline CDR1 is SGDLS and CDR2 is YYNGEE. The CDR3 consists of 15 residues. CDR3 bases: TGTGCCAGCAGCGTAGCGGGAGGTGGATACAATGAGCAGTTCTTC. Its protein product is CASSVAGGGYNEQFF. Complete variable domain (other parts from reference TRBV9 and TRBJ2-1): DSGVTQTPKHLITATGQRVTLRCSPRSGDLSVYWYQQSLDQGLQFLIQYYNGEERAKGNILERFSAQQFPDLHSELNLSSLELGDSALYFCASSVAGGGYNEQFFGPGTRLTVL.

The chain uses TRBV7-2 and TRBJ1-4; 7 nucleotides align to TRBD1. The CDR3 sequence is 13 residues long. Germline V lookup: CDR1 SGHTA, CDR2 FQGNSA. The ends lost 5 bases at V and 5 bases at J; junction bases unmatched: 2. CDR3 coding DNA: TGTGCCAGCAGCCCGGGACAGAATGAAAAACTGTTTTTT. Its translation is CASSPGQNEKLFF.

CDR3 loop: CASSPRLATGGNTIYF. In DNA, the CDR3 is TGTGCCAGCAGTCCTCGGCTTGCCACGGGGGGAAACACCATATATTTT. J is TRBJ1-3 and V is TRBV28; D is unclear. Per the germline V gene, CDR1 is MDHEN and CDR2 is SYDVKM. CDR3 length: 16 residues. The V end lost 5 bases, the J end lost 4 bases, and 18 bases lay between the germline ends.

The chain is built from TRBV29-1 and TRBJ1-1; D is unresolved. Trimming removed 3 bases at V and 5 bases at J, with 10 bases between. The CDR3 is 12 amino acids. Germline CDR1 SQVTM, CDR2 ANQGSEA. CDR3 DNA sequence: TGCAGCGTTGACCCCGGGCCAACTGAAGCTTTCTTT. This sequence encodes CSVDPGPTEAFF.

CDR3 loop: CASSLPRDNSGANVLTF. The CDR3 nucleotides are TGTGCCAGCAGCTTACCACGGGACAACTCTGGGGCCAACGTCCTGACTTTC. The gene calls are TRBV7-2 and TRBJ2-6; D perhaps matches TRBD1 (6 bases). Between the trimmed V and J ends, which lost 2 bases and 0 bases, there was a span of 11 bases. The CDR3 runs to 17 residues. The germline V gene has CDR1 SGHTA and CDR2 FQGNSA.

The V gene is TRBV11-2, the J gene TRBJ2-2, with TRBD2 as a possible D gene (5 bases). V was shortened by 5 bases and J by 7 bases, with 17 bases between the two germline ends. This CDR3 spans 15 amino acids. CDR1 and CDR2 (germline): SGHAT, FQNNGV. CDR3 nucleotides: TGTGCCAGCAGCCCGAGGACTTTTCGCGGCGGGGAGCTGTTTTTT. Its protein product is CASSPRTFRGGELFF. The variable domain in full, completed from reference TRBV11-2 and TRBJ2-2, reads EAGVAQSPRYKIIEKRQSVAFWCNPISGHATLYWYQQILGQGPKLLIQFQNNGVVDDSQLPKDRFSAERLKGVDSTLKIQPAKLEDSAVYLCASSPRTFRGGELFFGEGSRLTVL.

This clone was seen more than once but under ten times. This chain's CDR3 is CASSLAGGRGREQYF. The DNA for the CDR3 is TGTGCCAGCAGCTTAGCAGGTGGCAGGGGGCGCGAGCAGTACTTC. The chain carries TRBV7-8 and TRBJ2-7; the match to TRBD1 covers 8 bases. The CDR3 extends over 15 amino acids. Trimming cost V 0 bases and J 6 bases; bases outside gene matches: 7. Per germline, CDR1 SGHVS and CDR2 FQNEAQ.

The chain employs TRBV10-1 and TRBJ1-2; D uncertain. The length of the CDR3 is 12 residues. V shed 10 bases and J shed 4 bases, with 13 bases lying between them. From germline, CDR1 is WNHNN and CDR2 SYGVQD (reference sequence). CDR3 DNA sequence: TGCGCCATTACACCCGGAAGCTATGGCTACACCTTC. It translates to CAITPGSYGYTF.

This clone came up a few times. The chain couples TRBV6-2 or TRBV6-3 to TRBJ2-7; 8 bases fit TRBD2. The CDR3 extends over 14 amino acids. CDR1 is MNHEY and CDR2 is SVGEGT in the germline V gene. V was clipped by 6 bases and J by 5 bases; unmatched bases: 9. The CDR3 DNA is TGTGCCAGCAGCGAACGACTAGCGTGGGACGAGCAGTACTTC. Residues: CASSERLAWDEQYF.

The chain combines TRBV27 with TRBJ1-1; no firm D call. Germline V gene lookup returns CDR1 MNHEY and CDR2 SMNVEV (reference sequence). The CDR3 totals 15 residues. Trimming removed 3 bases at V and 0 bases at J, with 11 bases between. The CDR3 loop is CASSFEGRMNTEAFF. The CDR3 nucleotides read TGTGCCAGCAGTTTTGAGGGTCGGATGAACACTGAAGCTTTCTTT.

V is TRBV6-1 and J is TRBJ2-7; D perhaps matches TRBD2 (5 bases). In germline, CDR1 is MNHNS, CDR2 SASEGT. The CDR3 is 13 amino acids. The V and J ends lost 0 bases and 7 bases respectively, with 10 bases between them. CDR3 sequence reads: CASSEARVGEQYF. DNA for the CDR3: TGTGCCAGCAGTGAAGCGCGGGTGGGGGAGCAGTACTTC.

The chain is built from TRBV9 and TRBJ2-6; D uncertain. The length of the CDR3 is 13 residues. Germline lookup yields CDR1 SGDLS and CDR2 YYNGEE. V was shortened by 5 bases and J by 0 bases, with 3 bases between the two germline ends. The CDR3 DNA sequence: TGTGCCAGCAGGAACTCTGGGGCCAACGTCCTGACTTTC. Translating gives CASRNSGANVLTF.

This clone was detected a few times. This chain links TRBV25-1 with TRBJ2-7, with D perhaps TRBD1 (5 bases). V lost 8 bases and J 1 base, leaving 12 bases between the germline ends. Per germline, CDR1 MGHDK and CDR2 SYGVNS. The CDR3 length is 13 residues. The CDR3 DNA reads TGTGCCAGCGCTCCTCAGGGATCCTACGAGCAGTACTTC. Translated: CASAPQGSYEQYF.

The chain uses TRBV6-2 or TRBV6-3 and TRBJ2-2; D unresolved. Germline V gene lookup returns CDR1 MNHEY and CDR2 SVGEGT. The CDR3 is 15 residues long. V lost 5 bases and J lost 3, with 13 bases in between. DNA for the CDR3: TGTGCCAGCAGTCGAGTAAGTGTGGACACCGGGGAGCTGTTTTTT. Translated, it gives CASSRVSVDTGELFF.

CDR3 sequence reads: CASASQSTGTETQYF. Written as DNA, the CDR3 is TGTGCCAGCGCGTCGCAATCGACAGGGACCGAGACCCAGTACTTC. This chain uses TRBV2 with TRBJ2-5; 7 nucleotides match TRBD1. This CDR3 is 15 amino acids long. The germline V gene encodes CDR1 SNHLY and CDR2 FYNNEI. Trimming cost V 8 bases and J 5 bases; bases outside gene matches: 14.

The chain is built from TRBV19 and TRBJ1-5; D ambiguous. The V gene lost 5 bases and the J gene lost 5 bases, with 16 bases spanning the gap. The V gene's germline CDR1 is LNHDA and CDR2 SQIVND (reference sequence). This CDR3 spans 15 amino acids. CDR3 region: CASSLQYNKYQPQHF. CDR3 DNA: TGTGCCAGTAGTTTGCAGTATAATAAATATCAGCCCCAGCATTTT.

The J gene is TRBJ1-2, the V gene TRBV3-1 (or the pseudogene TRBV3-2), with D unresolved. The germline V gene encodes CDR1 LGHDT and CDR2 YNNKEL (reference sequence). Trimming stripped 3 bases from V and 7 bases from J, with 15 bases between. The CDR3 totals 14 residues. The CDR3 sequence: CASSQYQLPVGYTF. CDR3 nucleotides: TGTGCCAGCAGCCAGTATCAGCTACCCGTTGGCTACACCTTC.